The 5 T cell receptor beta chains below come from one sample, sequenced in a study of preoperative IRX-2 immunotherapy in early breast cancer. Clones were read by immunoSEQ multiplex PCR, and TCRdb kept only the in-frame ones, dropping some. The sample shows some 2,000 clones, around 80% of them seen only once. Noted treatment: preoperative locoregional IRX-2 cytokine immunotherapy. The sample consisted of tumor tissue, taken before IRX-2 immunotherapy. Receptors originate from a human donor with breast cancer.

J is TRBJ1-4 and V is TRBV6-8; D perhaps matches TRBD1 (5 bases). Trimming took 6 bases from V and 0 from J, leaving 11 bases between them. The CDR3 contains 15 residues. Germline V gene data show CDR1 as MNHGY and CDR2 as SAAAGT. CDR3 amino acids: CASRATTATNEKLFF. CDR3 DNA: TGTGCCAGCAGAGCAACGACAGCAACTAATGAAAAACTGTTTTTT.

V gene TRBV6-8 combines with J gene TRBJ2-1, with D possibly being TRBD1 (6 bases). CDR1 is MNHGY and CDR2 is SAAAGT in the germline V gene. CDR3 length: 12 amino acids. V was trimmed by 1 base and J by 14 bases, leaving 12 bases between them. CDR3 coding DNA: TGTGCCAGCAGTTACTGGTCAGGGGTTGAGTTCTTC. It yields the protein CASSYWSGVEFF.

This rearrangement joins TRBV28 to TRBJ2-1; the match to TRBD2 covers 8 bases. The germline V gene encodes CDR1 MDHEN and CDR2 SYDVKM. The CDR3 is 16 residues long. Trimming at V came to 7 bases and at J to 0 bases, leaving 8 bases not matched to a gene. The CDR3 loop is CASIRSGGSSYNEQFF. DNA of the CDR3: TGTGCCAGCATCCGCTCGGGGGGGAGCTCCTACAATGAGCAGTTCTTC.

The CDR3 DNA follows: TGTGCCAGCACGGTGGGATCCTACGAGCAGTACTTC. Its translation is CASTVGSYEQYF. The V gene is TRBV6-8, the J gene TRBJ2-7; D gene unclear. Per the germline V gene, CDR1 is MNHGY and CDR2 is SAAAGT. The CDR3 loop spans 12 amino acids. Trimming shortened V by 7 bases and J by 1 base, and 8 bases separated the two germline ends.

This chain uses TRBV28 with TRBJ2-5; D possibly uses TRBD1 or TRBD2 (5 bases each). The CDR3 runs 15 residues. Germline values: CDR1 MDHEN, CDR2 SYDVKM. V gave up 6 bases and J gave up 3 bases, with 17 bases separating them. The CDR3 loop reads CASSRAGDAKETQYF. CDR3 DNA sequence: TGTGCCAGCAGCCGTGCCGGGGACGCTAAAGAGACCCAGTACTTC.